These 20 T cell receptor beta chains share one sample of origin, sequenced in a study of Ad26.COV2.S vaccination and SARS-CoV-2 variants. The assay was immunoSEQ multiplex PCR, and TCRdb's table has in-frame clones only and misses some. The sample holds some 390,000 clones; approximately 91% are singletons and the top ten take under 4%. Regarding treatment: approximately 18 received Ad26.COV2.S at low or high dose, single or two shots; about 5 received placebo; per-sample allocation not given. Each sample was drawn 63 days after the first injection (of vaccine or placebo). Source: peripheral blood, taken in a trial of Ad26.COV2.S vaccine versus placebo. Receptors originate from a person aged 18-65 years who received the Ad26.COV2.S COVID-19 vaccine or a placebo.

The chain has TRBV7-8 and TRBJ2-5, with TRBD1 identical over 9 bases. V trimming: 1 base; J trimming: 10 bases; junction bases outside the gene matches: 1. Germline-derived CDR1 and CDR2 are SGHVS and FQNEAQ. The CDR3 has 12 amino acids. The CDR3 here is CASSLGGQGQYF. CDR3 nucleotides: TGTGCCAGCAGCTTAGGGGGACAGGGCCAGTACTTC.

This chain joins TRBV24-1 and TRBJ2-5; 12 bases are a match to TRBD2. Germline V gene sequence: CDR1 KGHDR, CDR2 SFDVKD. The CDR3 sequence is 17 residues long. The V and J ends lost 5 bases and 2 bases, in that order; junction bases with no gene match: 8. CDR3 in DNA: TGTGCCACCAGTGGCAGGACTAGCGGGGAATTTCAAGAGACCCAGTACTTC. Its translation is CATSGRTSGEFQETQYF.

The chain couples TRBV7-2 to TRBJ2-5, with D hard to call. Per the germline V gene, CDR1 is SGHTA and CDR2 is FQGNSA. The germline V and J ends were trimmed by 3 bases and 7 bases, with 21 bases remaining between them. This CDR3 comprises 16 residues. Here the CDR3 DNA reads TGTGCCAGCAGCTTGGGCTATTTTGACCAACTGGGGACCCAGTACTTC. Its protein product is CASSLGYFDQLGTQYF.

The rearrangement links TRBV11-2 to TRBJ1-2; D gene uncertain. The V and J ends lost 7 bases and 8 bases respectively, with 17 bases between them. This CDR3 is 13 amino acids long. Per the germline V gene, CDR1 is SGHAT and CDR2 is FQNNGV. The CDR3 here is CASTPSNRNGYTF. The CDR3, as DNA: TGTGCCAGCACCCCTTCGAACCGTAACGGCTACACCTTC.

The chain combines TRBV10-3 with TRBJ1-3; weak D call: TRBD1 (6 bases). This CDR3 contains 15 residues. Trimming pared 10 bases from V and 0 bases from J, leaving 16 bases between. Germline assignment: CDR1 ENHRY and CDR2 SYGVKD. CDR3 protein: CATWTESFSGNTIYF. The CDR3 DNA sequence: TGTGCCACCTGGACAGAGTCTTTCTCTGGAAACACCATATATTTT.

Only one count was recorded for this clone. Different DNA sequences within this sample yield the same CDR3. The gene calls are TRBV2 and TRBJ1-6; D is undetermined. The length of the CDR3 is 15 residues. V dropped 4 bases and J dropped 1 base, with 8 bases sitting between them. From germline, CDR1 is SNHLY and CDR2 FYNNEI. The CDR3 region has the DNA TGTGCCAGCAGTGCCGACTCTTCCTATAATTCACCCCTCCACTTT. Translating gives CASSADSSYNSPLHF.

Comments on this clone: Other DNA sequences in the same sample also yield this CDR3. The V call is TRBV12-5, the J call TRBJ1-3; 7 bases fit TRBD1. Germline V gene lookup returns CDR1 LGHNT and CDR2 FRNRAP. The CDR3 is 14 amino acids. The V and J ends lost 6 bases and 4 bases, in that order; junction bases with no gene match: 6. The CDR3 coding sequence is TGTGCTAGTGGCTCCGGGACAGCAGGAAACACCATATATTTT. Encoded protein: CASGSGTAGNTIYF.

The chain couples TRBV7-9 to TRBJ1-2; D gene uncertain. Trimming took 1 base from V and 4 from J, leaving 13 bases between them. The germline V gene has CDR1 SEHNR and CDR2 FQNEAQ (reference sequence). This CDR3 has 15 residues. CDR3 DNA: TGTGCCAGCAGCTTAGTTTCCGCCCCTAGCTATGGCTACACCTTC. Translation: CASSLVSAPSYGYTF.

The chain links TRBV6-2 or TRBV6-3 to TRBJ2-7; unclear D gene. Germline-derived CDR1 and CDR2 are MNHEY and SVGEGT. This CDR3 is built from 12 residues. Deletions cut 2 bases from V and 3 bases from J, with 5 bases between. The CDR3 spells CASSYHSYEQYF. The CDR3 coding sequence is TGTGCCAGCAGTTACCACAGCTACGAGCAGTACTTC.

The gene calls are TRBV6-6 and TRBJ1-1; 10 bases fit TRBD1. CDR1 and CDR2 from the germline V gene are MNHNY and SVGAGI (reference sequence). V shed 7 bases, J shed 3 bases, and the junction held 2 bases outside the gene matches. This CDR3 has 13 amino acids. The DNA for the CDR3 is TGTGCCAGCACGGGACAGGGGTACACTGAAGCTTTCTTT. This codes for CASTGQGYTEAFF.

This sequence joins TRBV5-4 and TRBJ1-3; D is unclear. Trimming took 2 bases from V and 4 from J, leaving 10 bases between them. Germline CDR1 is SGHNT and CDR2 is YYREEE (reference sequence). This CDR3 has 14 amino acids. The CDR3 DNA reads TGTGCCAGCAGCTTTATAGGTCCCGGAAACACCATATATTTT. Translation gives CASSFIGPGNTIYF.

The rearrangement links TRBV4-1 to TRBJ1-5; D is unclear. The V end lost 3 bases, the J end lost 3 bases, and 9 bases lay between the germline ends. The CDR3 runs 14 residues. The germline V gene has CDR1 MGHRA and CDR2 YSYEKL. CDR3 protein: CASSHGPLNQPQHF. Written as DNA, the CDR3 is TGCGCCAGCAGCCACGGGCCGCTCAATCAGCCCCAGCATTTT.

This clone has only one observation. The V and J genes are TRBV3-1 (or the pseudogene TRBV3-2) and TRBJ1-3; maybe TRBD1 (5 bases). Trimming took 3 bases from V and 0 from J, leaving 12 bases between them. The germline CDR1 and CDR2 sequences are LGHDT and YNNKEL (reference sequence). This CDR3 has 16 residues. The CDR3 loop reads CASSHSTGDSGNTIYF. In nucleotides, the CDR3 is TGTGCCAGCAGCCATAGTACAGGCGACTCTGGAAACACCATATATTTT.

The CDR3 protein is CASSLALGGTTNYGYTF. The DNA for the CDR3 is TGTGCCAGCAGCTTGGCCCTAGGTGGGACTACTAACTATGGCTACACCTTC. This rearrangement joins TRBV5-8 to TRBJ1-2; weak D call: TRBD1 (5 bases). Looked up from germline, CDR1 is SGHTS and CDR2 is YDEGEE. Trimming took 0 bases from V and 0 from J, leaving 15 bases between them. CDR3 length equals 17 residues.

The rearrangement uses TRBV7-2 and TRBJ1-3; TRBD1 matches at 8 bases. This CDR3 is 16 amino acids long. Per the germline V gene, CDR1 is SGHTA and CDR2 is FQGNSA. The trim removed 4 bases at V and 2 bases at J, leaving 7 bases unmatched. CDR3 residues: CASSSATGGTGNTIYF. CDR3 bases: TGTGCCAGCAGCTCAGCTACAGGGGGGACTGGAAACACCATATATTTT. Full variable domain (rest looked up from reference TRBV7-2 and TRBJ1-3): GAGVSQSPSNKVTEKGKDVELRCDPISGHTALYWYRQSLGQGLEFLIYFQGNSAPDKSGLPSDRFSAERTGGSVSTLTIQRTQQEDSAVYLCASSSATGGTGNTIYFGEGSWLTVV.

The genes are TRBV2 and TRBJ2-3, with a possible D match to TRBD2 (6 bases). V was cut by 6 bases and J by 1 base, with 26 bases left in between. The germline V gene has CDR1 SNHLY and CDR2 FYNNEI. CDR3 size: 19 residues. CDR3 DNA: TGTGCCAGCAGGGGAACTGCCTCCGGGACTTCCCTGGGCACAGATACGCAGTATTTT. It yields the protein CASRGTASGTSLGTDTQYF.

V usage is TRBV7-9 and J usage is TRBJ2-1; 8 bases fit TRBD2. The trim removed 5 bases at V and 6 bases at J, leaving 15 bases unmatched. In germline, CDR1 is SEHNR, CDR2 FQNEAQ (reference sequence). The CDR3 runs to 17 residues. The chain's CDR3 is CASSPKTGTRWINEQFF. Here the CDR3 DNA reads TGTGCCAGCAGCCCGAAGACCGGGACTAGGTGGATCAATGAGCAGTTCTTC.

The genes are TRBV3-1 (or the pseudogene TRBV3-2) and TRBJ2-1; 7 positions agree with TRBD2. CDR1 is LGHDT, CDR2 YNNKEL, per germline (reference sequence). J lost 6 bases, V lost 0 bases, and 8 bases had no gene match. This CDR3 spans 16 amino acids. The CDR3 loop reads CASSQDELATGNEQFF. As DNA, the CDR3 is TGTGCCAGCAGCCAAGATGAACTAGCGACTGGCAATGAGCAGTTCTTC.

The chain carries TRBV6-5 and TRBJ2-5; no clear D gene. The CDR3 is 14 residues long. Germline-derived CDR1 and CDR2 are MNHEY and SVGAGI. Trimming shortened V by 0 bases and J by 5 bases, and 10 bases separated the two germline ends. CDR3 in DNA: TGTGCCAGCAGTTACTCGAGAAGGTCGGAGACCCAGTACTTC. It is translated as CASSYSRRSETQYF.

The J gene is TRBJ2-3, the V gene TRBV19; either TRBD1 or TRBD2 may supply D (5 bases each). CDR3 length equals 14 residues. Trimming left V 7 bases short and J 9 bases short, with 20 bases between. Germline CDR1 LNHDA, CDR2 SQIVND (reference sequence). The CDR3 spells CASTTGAIGATQYF. DNA for the CDR3: TGTGCCAGTACCACCGGGGCGATAGGAGCAACGCAGTATTTT.